This is a list of T cell receptor beta chains from one sample in a study of identical twins. One entry per CDR3 protein, called by TCRdb with MiXCR from the 5' RACE reads. Of more than 1.5 million distinct CDR3 sequences detected, about 32% appear once; the ten largest clones hold roughly 0.3%. The sample comprised cord blood. All receptors derive from a newborn girl in good health. CDR3s include the opening cysteine and the closing phenylalanine or tryptophan. D genes are given only for firm matches. A clone size is listed for some rows: how often the clone was seen (once, few, many), or a class if it is expanded.

j_gene: TRBJ2-7
abundance: few
v_gene: TRBV25-1
d_gene: NA
CDR3aa: CASSEAEGSSYEQYF
CDR3nt: TGTGCCAGCAGTGAGGCGGAGGGATCATCCTACGAGCAGTACTTC

j_gene: TRBJ1-1
abundance: few
v_gene: TRBV6-5
d_gene: NA
CDR3aa: CASSYSRTGVGRDGEAFF
CDR3nt: TGTGCCAGCAGTTACTCGAGAACTGGGGTTGGCAGGGACGGGGAAGCTTTCTTT

j_gene: TRBJ2-7
abundance: NA
v_gene: TRBV5-6
d_gene: NA
CDR3aa: CASSFMSRNSEQYF
CDR3nt: TGTGCCAGCAGCTTCATGAGCAGAAACAGCGAGCAGTACTTC

j_gene: TRBJ1-2
abundance: few
v_gene: TRBV20-1
d_gene: TRBD1
CDR3aa: CSARGTGPGYTF
CDR3nt: TGCAGTGCTAGAGGGACAGGTCCCGGCTACACCTTC

j_gene: TRBJ1-1
abundance: NA
v_gene: TRBV3-1
d_gene: TRBD1
CDR3aa: CASSQGDRGYTEAFF
CDR3nt: TGTGCCAGCAGCCAAGGCGACAGGGGGTACACTGAAGCTTTCTTT

j_gene: TRBJ2-4
abundance: NA
v_gene: TRBV27
d_gene: TRBD1
CDR3aa: CASSLWGQGSGIQYF
CDR3nt: TGTGCCAGCAGTTTATGGGGACAGGGTTCGGGCATTCAGTACTTC

j_gene: TRBJ1-4
abundance: once
v_gene: TRBV6-1
d_gene: TRBD1
CDR3aa: CASSAIQGNEKLFF
CDR3nt: TGTGCCAGCAGTGCTATACAGGGGAACGAAAAACTGTTTTTT

j_gene: TRBJ2-7
abundance: many
v_gene: TRBV27
d_gene: NA
CDR3aa: CASRQSDSSSYEQYF
CDR3nt: TGTGCCAGCAGACAAAGCGACAGTAGCTCCTACGAGCAGTACTTC

j_gene: TRBJ2-7
abundance: NA
v_gene: TRBV5-1
d_gene: NA
CDR3aa: CASSFRPGSYEQYF
CDR3nt: TGCGCCAGCAGCTTTCGACCCGGGAGTTACGAGCAGTACTTC

j_gene: TRBJ2-7
abundance: few
v_gene: TRBV5-1
d_gene: TRBD1
CDR3aa: CASSLRGTASYEQYF
CDR3nt: TGCGCCAGCAGCTTGCGTGGGACAGCCTCCTACGAGCAGTACTTC

j_gene: TRBJ1-1
abundance: NA
v_gene: TRBV19
d_gene: NA
CDR3aa: CASSIGGPSYTEAFF
CDR3nt: TGTGCCAGTAGTATAGGAGGACCTTCCTACACTGAAGCTTTCTTT

j_gene: TRBJ1-2
abundance: NA
v_gene: TRBV28
d_gene: NA
CDR3aa: CASSLYDSGVRASYTF
CDR3nt: TGTGCCAGCAGTTTATACGACTCAGGGGTTCGGGCCAGCTACACCTTC